This record concerns one TCR beta chain sequence. The table lists this clonotype with many counts. No antigen is known for it. Base qualities are not recorded, but no much larger clone differs from it by a single base. V is reduced by 1 base and J by 1 base, leaving a spacing of 10 bases between them. Measured from the cysteine to the phenylalanine, the CDR3 is 14 residues long. The CDR3 DNA has 42 bases and is translated from base 1. Sequences DFQATT (CDR1) and SNEGSKA (CDR2) are obtained from the germline V gene (reference sequence). cDNA was synthesized by template-switch 5'RACE using a primer with a 10-nucleotide random unique molecular identifier that tagged each TCR transcript. Every sequencing run covered 15-18 subjects and yielded more than 180 million TCR-beta sequences. Total RNA was extracted with the RNeasy kit. Using the KAPA Real-time Library Amplification kit, TCR-beta VDJ regions were amplified with primers for the TCR constant region and the 5'RACE anchor. Sample indexes and Illumina adaptors were added in a first PCR, and a second PCR then increased library yield. The roughly 650 bp TCR product was size-selected on a 2% E-gel SizeSelection system after Ampure bead purification. Library quality was checked on a Bioanalyzer, concentration was measured with Qubit, and libraries were quantified with the Kapa Library Quantification kit before pooling. Libraries were sequenced paired-end 2 x 150 bp on an Illumina HiSeq 2500. To increase sequence diversity, about 25-31% phiX was spiked into each library pool. The paper's data handling went like this. Quality-filtered reads were processed with the UMI-based MiGEC pipeline, which removed over 75% of raw TCR sequences during error correction. IMGT germline references were used for alignment of VDJ genes, and clonotypes were defined by a unique CDR3 amino acid sequence together with V-J genes. Clonal expansion, Shannon diversity and CDR3 relatedness were evaluated with VDJtools (CalcPairwiseDistances, ClusterSamples), while phylogenetic trees were built in CLCbio workbench. Expanded clones were defined as having at least 8 unique UMIs, based on coefficient-of-variation modelling across technical triplicates. TCRdb trimmed public reads at Q25 via fastp, called clones via MiXCR and kept in-frame beta chains. For every CDR3 protein sequence, its rows merge into one entry that carries the most common genes and DNA. The V and J calls were not made by the authors but by TCRdb's processing. Across this sample there are some 61,000 distinct CDR3 sequences, with roughly 3.6% seen only once. In total, the top ten clones hold 1.3% of the sample.

For the unsorted PBMC libraries, 2 million PBMCs were stored in RNAlater at -80 degrees C until RNA extraction and were used to generate the libraries. The multiple sclerosis patients were enrolled in a US clinical protocol that evaluated disease progression with magnetic resonance imaging. Peripheral blood underwent Ficoll-Hypaque density gradient centrifugation to isolate PBMCs, which were then cryopreserved in liquid nitrogen. The data were taken from a study of neurological immune-mediated disorders (dated by TCRdb to the late 2010s). In the study overall: Among the 35 or so multiple sclerosis patients, relapsing-remitting MS was present in some 31 and secondary progressive MS was present in 3. The cohort included approximately 68 subjects: roughly 15 with HAM/TSP, around 34 with multiple sclerosis, and roughly 20 healthy controls. Longitudinal samples, technical triplicates and paired sorted CD4+ and CD8+ T-cell subsets, alongside PBMC samples, were included among the approximately 110 TCR-beta libraries. Peripheral blood TCR-beta repertoires from HTLV-I-associated myelopathy (HAM/TSP) patients, multiple sclerosis patients and healthy controls were compared by UMI-based sequencing.

Overall results and qualifications from the work: No clinical or MRI features were associated with the MS cluster, and the authors said that larger cohorts are needed. In a phylogenetic analysis, the repertoires of 18 out of 34 MS patients fell into a single cluster of related CDR3 sequences, pointing to a possible signature at the repertoire level. TCR clonal expansion was greatest in HAM/TSP patients and smallest in MS patients, who ranked below even healthy controls. No identical CDR3 amino acid sequences were found to be shared among expanded clones across subjects, suggesting that TCR-beta repertoires were private in all groups.

Sequencing was done on a sample of PBMCs. The clonotype originates from a man aged 25 to 40 with multiple sclerosis. The chain couples TRBV20-1 to TRBJ1-1; a confident D gene designation cannot be given. DNA sequence: TGCAGTGCTAGAGTTACCAGATCGAACACTGAAGCTTTCTTT. Its protein product is CSARVTRSNTEAFF.